Shown below are 27 T cell receptor beta chains from a single sample sequenced in a study of T cell changes during pregnancy in multiple sclerosis. Assay: immunoSEQ multiplex PCR; the TCRdb copy retains only in-frame clones and omits some. The sample has about 75,000 clones, 90% to 95% seen once. Sequencing was performed on CD4+ T cells from peripheral blood mononuclear cells, taken after pregnancy. The receptors come from a female donor with multiple sclerosis, enrolled in a pregnancy study.

This chain links TRBV7-2 with TRBJ2-7; 11 bases are shared with TRBD1. The CDR3 contains 14 residues. Germline CDR1 reads SGHTA; CDR2 reads FQGNSA. With 3 bases clipped from V and 3 bases from J, the junction kept 1 base outside the gene matches. CDR3 amino acids: CASSFGTGGYEQYF. CDR3 nucleotide sequence: TGTGCCAGCAGCTTCGGGACAGGGGGCTACGAGCAGTACTTC.

The chain combines TRBV27 with TRBJ2-1; D gene unclear. V was pared by 5 bases and J by 4 bases, with 12 bases between. Germline-derived CDR1 and CDR2 are MNHEY and SMNVEV (reference sequence). The CDR3 totals 14 residues. CDR3 bases: TGTGCCAGCAGTCTAGTAGTTCGATACAATGAGCAGTTCTTC. The encoded protein is CASSLVVRYNEQFF.

This clone is a singleton in its sample. The rearrangement uses TRBV6-1 and TRBJ1-5; D remains unclear. The CDR3 covers 13 residues. V was clipped by 4 bases and J by 7 bases, with 11 bases between them. Germline values: CDR1 MNHNS, CDR2 SASEGT. CDR3 sequence reads: CASSGVLGQPQHF. DNA for the CDR3: TGTGCCAGCAGTGGGGTACTAGGCCAGCCCCAGCATTTT.

The chain has TRBV19 and TRBJ2-5, with 7 bases that match TRBD1. J lost 4 bases, V lost 5 bases, and 7 bases had no gene match. CDR3 size: 14 residues. The germline gives CDR1 LNHDA, CDR2 SQIVND (reference sequence). The chain's CDR3 is CASSSDRRVETQYF. The CDR3 DNA reads as TGTGCCAGTAGTTCGGACAGGAGAGTAGAGACCCAGTACTTC.

This chain uses TRBV7-2 with TRBJ2-7; weak D call: TRBD2 (6 bases). The CDR3 is made up of 15 amino acids. Germline CDR1 SGHTA, CDR2 FQGNSA. Trimming took 4 bases from V and 4 from J, leaving 17 bases between them. The CDR3 is CASSSAGTFIYEQYF. DNA for the CDR3: TGTGCCAGCAGCTCTGCCGGGACTTTTATATACGAGCAGTACTTC.

The V gene is TRBV6-1, the J gene TRBJ2-5; the D gene is possibly TRBD2 (5 bases). This CDR3 contains 15 residues. CDR1 and CDR2 (germline): MNHNS, SASEGT. V was trimmed by 3 bases and J by 6 bases, leaving 17 bases between them. The CDR3 DNA sequence: TGTGCCAGCAGTGAGGGAGTTTTTAATGGAAAGACCCAGTACTTC. This encodes CASSEGVFNGKTQYF.

The CDR3 region has the DNA TGCGCCAGCACCCTCGGACTAGCCACGAACACCGGGGAGCTGTTTTTT. Its protein product is CASTLGLATNTGELFF. This rearrangement joins TRBV5-1 to TRBJ2-2; TRBD2 aligns across 8 bases. Germline CDR1 and CDR2: SGHRS and YFSETQ. V lost 6 bases to trimming and J lost 0 bases; unmatched junction nucleotides: 7. There are 16 residues in the CDR3.

This clone was detected only a few times. J is TRBJ1-1 and V is TRBV4-3; TRBD1 matches at 8 bases. There are 15 residues in the CDR3. V shed 4 bases and J 2 bases; nucleotides not matched to a gene: 6. Per the germline V gene, CDR1 is LGHNA and CDR2 is YSLEER. The CDR3 spells CASSPGQGGNTEAFF. DNA of the CDR3: TGCGCCAGCAGCCCCGGACAGGGAGGCAACACTGAAGCTTTCTTT.

Here the CDR3 reads CASSQDAGFGANYGYTF. DNA of the CDR3: TGCGCCAGCAGCCAAGACGCAGGTTTCGGTGCTAACTATGGCTACACCTTC. The rearrangement uses TRBV4-3 and TRBJ1-2; D remains ambiguous. The germline V and J ends were trimmed by 0 bases and 0 bases, with 14 bases remaining between them. CDR3 length equals 17 residues. CDR1 LGHNA and CDR2 YSLEER come from the germline V gene.

This clone was detected only once. The chain has TRBV6-5 and TRBJ2-7, with 8 bases aligning to TRBD1. The V gene's germline CDR1 is MNHEY and CDR2 SVGAGI. The J segment lost 2 bases and the V segment lost 0 bases, leaving 0 bases of the junction unmatched. There are 14 residues in the CDR3. Here the CDR3 DNA reads TGTGCCAGCAGTTACTCGGACAGGGCCTACGAGCAGTACTTC. It yields the protein CASSYSDRAYEQYF.

J is TRBJ2-5 and V is TRBV7-2; no firm D call. The CDR3 has 11 amino acids. Germline CDR1 and CDR2: SGHTA and FQGNSA. The germline V and J ends were trimmed by 4 bases and 3 bases, with 3 bases remaining between them. In DNA, the CDR3 is TGTGCCAGCAGCTATAAAGAGACCCAGTACTTC. Its protein product is CASSYKETQYF. The full variable domain, rest sourced from reference TRBV7-2 and TRBJ2-5, is GAGVSQSPSNKVTEKGKDVELRCDPISGHTALYWYRQSLGQGLEFLIYFQGNSAPDKSGLPSDRFSAERTGGSVSTLTIQRTQQEDSAVYLCASSYKETQYFGPGTRLLVL.

This rearrangement joins TRBV4-2 to TRBJ2-3; 10 nucleotides match TRBD2. In germline, CDR1 is LGHNA, CDR2 YNFKEQ. Trimming at V came to 4 bases and at J to 6 bases, leaving 19 bases not matched to a gene. The CDR3 totals 19 residues. The CDR3 region has the DNA TGTGCCAGCAGCCGCCAAGTTCCCCAGCCACTAGCGGGACTGGATACGCAGTATTTT. It is translated as CASSRQVPQPLAGLDTQYF.

The chain carries TRBV11-3 and TRBJ2-6, with D possibly being TRBD1 (7 bases). Germline CDR1 is SGHNT and CDR2 is YENEEA. The germline V and J ends were trimmed by 5 bases and 1 base, with 24 bases remaining between them. This CDR3 comprises 20 residues. The CDR3 region has the DNA TGTGCCAGCAGCCCGGGAGTGGGCAGGGGGGTTCGATCTGGGGCCAACGTCCTGACTTTC. It encodes CASSPGVGRGVRSGANVLTF.

The chain has TRBV7-8 and TRBJ2-3; a weak D match, TRBD1 (6 bases). V was pared by 1 base and J by 3 bases, with 11 bases between. Germline V CDR1 and CDR2: SGHVS, FQNEAQ. The CDR3 runs to 15 residues. As DNA, the CDR3 is TGTGCCAGCAGCTTAGGTACAGGGCTTACAGATACGCAGTATTTT. It codes for CASSLGTGLTDTQYF.

DNA for the CDR3: TGCGCCAGCAGCTTGGAAACTACCACAGATACGCAGTATTTT. Protein product: CASSLETTTDTQYF. The chain uses TRBV5-1 and TRBJ2-3; no clear D gene. Trimming shortened V by 0 bases and J by 2 bases, and 7 bases separated the two germline ends. Germline-derived CDR1 and CDR2 are SGHRS and YFSETQ. The CDR3 is 14 amino acids. Full variable domain (remainder filled in from reference TRBV5-1 and TRBJ2-3): KAGVTQTPRYLIKTRGQQVTLSCSPISGHRSVSWYQQTPGQGLQFLFEYFSETQRNKGNFPGRFSGRQFSNSRSEMNVSTLELGDSALYLCASSLETTTDTQYFGPGTRLTVL.

The chain combines TRBV18 with TRBJ1-3, with TRBD1 identical over 7 bases. The CDR3 is 15 amino acids. The germline CDR1 and CDR2 sequences are KGHSH and LQKENI. V shed 4 bases, J shed 3 bases, and the junction held 6 bases outside the gene matches. For the CDR3, the DNA is TGTGCCAGCTCACAAACAGGGGTTGGTGGAAACACCATATATTTT. Protein product: CASSQTGVGGNTIYF.

J is TRBJ2-1 and V is TRBV5-1, with 9 bases fitting TRBD1. V was clipped by 1 base and J by 5 bases; unmatched bases: 7. The CDR3 spans 16 residues. The germline CDR1 and CDR2 sequences are SGHRS and YFSETQ. CDR3 protein: CASSLRYRGQDNEQFF. CDR3 sequence (DNA): TGCGCCAGCAGCTTGCGTTACAGGGGGCAGGACAATGAGCAGTTCTTC.

A word on this clone: Other DNA sequences of this sample code for an identical CDR3. The J gene is TRBJ1-1, the V gene TRBV18; TRBD1 matches at 8 bases. The CDR3 runs 14 residues. The germline gives CDR1 KGHSH, CDR2 LQKENI. With V trimmed by 3 bases and J by 5 bases, 5 bases remained unmatched. The CDR3, as DNA: TGTGCCAGCTCACCTGGACAGGGTGGGACTGAAGCTTTCTTT. Translated, it gives CASSPGQGGTEAFF.

This rearrangement joins TRBV9 to TRBJ2-1; weak D call: TRBD2 (6 bases). Germline assignment: CDR1 SGDLS and CDR2 YYNGEE. V lost 0 bases, J lost 3 bases, and 13 bases lay in between. This CDR3 comprises 16 residues. As DNA, the CDR3 is TGTGCCAGCAGCGTAGGGCGGGGTAGGTTCTACAATGAGCAGTTCTTC. It translates to CASSVGRGRFYNEQFF.

The chain recombines TRBV27 with TRBJ1-1; tentatively, D is TRBD1 (6 bases). The CDR3 contains 16 residues. V was shortened by 4 bases and J by 2 bases, with 17 bases between the two germline ends. Germline CDR1 and CDR2: MNHEY and SMNVEV (reference sequence). Written as DNA, the CDR3 is TGTGCCAGCAGTTCGTCCCAGGGGCCCCTTAACACTGAAGCTTTCTTT. It yields the protein CASSSSQGPLNTEAFF.

The genes are TRBV5-8 and TRBJ1-4; 10 nucleotides match TRBD1. This CDR3 region has 16 residues. Germline lookup yields CDR1 SGHTS and CDR2 YDEGEE. Unmatched junction bases numbered 11, after V lost 4 bases and J lost 8 bases. CDR3: CASSLTGGAGSEKLFF. The CDR3 DNA is TGTGCCAGCAGCCTGACAGGGGGCGCCGGTAGCGAAAAACTGTTTTTT.

The V call is TRBV6-5, the J call TRBJ2-3; TRBD2 aligns across 11 bases. The CDR3 length is 13 residues. CDR1 and CDR2 (germline): MNHEY, SVGAGI. With V trimmed by 5 bases and J by 12 bases, 7 bases remained unmatched. The DNA of the CDR3 is TGTGCCAGCAGTACATTAGCGGGAGGGCCTCAGTATTTT. Amino acids: CASSTLAGGPQYF.

The chain is built from TRBV19 and TRBJ2-1, with 14 bases lining up with TRBD2. V dropped 6 bases and J dropped 0; count of bases not matched to a gene: 7. The CDR3 runs 18 residues. Germline V lookup: CDR1 LNHDA, CDR2 SQIVND (reference sequence). CDR3 region: CASRRLAGGPSSYNEQFF. The CDR3 nucleotides read TGTGCCAGTAGGCGACTAGCGGGAGGGCCGAGCTCCTACAATGAGCAGTTCTTC. The full variable domain, completed using reference TRBV19 and TRBJ2-1, is DGGITQSPKYLFRKEGQNVTLSCEQNLNHDAMYWYRQDPGQGLRLIYYSQIVNDFQKGDIAEGYSVSREKKESFPLTVTSAQKNPTAFYLCASRRLAGGPSSYNEQFFGPGTRLTVL.

This chain joins TRBV6-5 and TRBJ2-5; a possible D gene is TRBD2 (8 bases). The germline gives CDR1 MNHEY, CDR2 SVGAGI. There are 15 residues in the CDR3. Trimming cost V 4 bases and J 4 bases, with 16 bases left between them. CDR3: CASSSGRGRAETQYF. CDR3 sequence (DNA): TGTGCCAGCAGTTCCGGGAGGGGGCGGGCAGAGACCCAGTACTTC.

The chain couples TRBV14 to TRBJ2-1, with D possibly matching TRBD2 (5 bases). The CDR3 loop spans 17 amino acids. The germline V gene encodes CDR1 SGHDN and CDR2 FVKESK. The V end was cut by 0 bases, the J end by 4 bases, with 16 bases between. The CDR3 nucleotides are TGTGCCAGCAGCCAAGAGCCCCCTAGCAGCCGATACAATGAGCAGTTCTTC. Translation: CASSQEPPSSRYNEQFF.

This clone was seen a single time. The V call is TRBV28, the J call TRBJ2-1; TRBD1 might be the D (5 bases). Per the germline V gene, CDR1 is MDHEN and CDR2 is SYDVKM. The CDR3 is 16 residues long. Trimming took 5 bases from V and 0 from J, leaving 14 bases between them. The CDR3 reads CASSLTGFSSYNEQFF. As DNA, the CDR3 is TGTGCCAGCAGTCTCACAGGCTTTAGCTCCTACAATGAGCAGTTCTTC. The whole variable domain, filled in from reference TRBV28 and TRBJ2-1, reads DVKVTQSSRYLVKRTGEKVFLECVQDMDHENMFWYRQDPGLGLRLIYFSYDVKMKEKGDIPEGYSVSREKKERFSLILESASTNQTSMYLCASSLTGFSSYNEQFFGPGTRLTVL.

Only one count was recorded for this clone. This rearrangement joins TRBV18 to TRBJ1-3, with D perhaps matching TRBD1 (6 bases). The CDR3 runs to 15 residues. The V and J ends lost 8 bases and 0 bases respectively, with 14 bases between them. Looked up from germline, CDR1 is KGHSH and CDR2 is LQKENI. Written as DNA, the CDR3 is TGTGCCAGCACAACGGGACACGGCTCTGGAAACACCATATATTTT. Encoded protein: CASTTGHGSGNTIYF.